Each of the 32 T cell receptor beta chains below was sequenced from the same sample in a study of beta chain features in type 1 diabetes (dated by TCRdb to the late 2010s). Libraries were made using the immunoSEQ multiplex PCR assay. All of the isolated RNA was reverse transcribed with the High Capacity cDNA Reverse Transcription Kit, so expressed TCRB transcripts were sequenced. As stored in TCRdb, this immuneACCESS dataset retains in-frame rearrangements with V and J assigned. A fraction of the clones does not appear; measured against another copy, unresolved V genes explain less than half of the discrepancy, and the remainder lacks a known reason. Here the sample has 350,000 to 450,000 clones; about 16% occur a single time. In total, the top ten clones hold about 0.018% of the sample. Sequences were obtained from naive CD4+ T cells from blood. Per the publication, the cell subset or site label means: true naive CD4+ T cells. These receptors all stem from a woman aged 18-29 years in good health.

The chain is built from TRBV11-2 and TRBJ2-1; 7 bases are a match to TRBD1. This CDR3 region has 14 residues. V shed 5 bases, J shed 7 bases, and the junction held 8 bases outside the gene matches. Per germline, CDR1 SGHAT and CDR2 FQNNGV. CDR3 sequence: CASSPQDRRNEQFF. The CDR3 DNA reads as TGTGCCAGCAGCCCTCAGGACAGGAGGAATGAGCAGTTCTTC.

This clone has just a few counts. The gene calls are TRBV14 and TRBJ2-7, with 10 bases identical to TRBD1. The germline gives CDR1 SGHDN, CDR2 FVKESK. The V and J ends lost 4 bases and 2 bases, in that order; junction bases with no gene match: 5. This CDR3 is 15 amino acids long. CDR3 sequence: CASSPAGTGAYEQYF. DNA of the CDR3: TGTGCCAGCAGCCCGGCCGGGACAGGGGCCTACGAGCAGTACTTC.

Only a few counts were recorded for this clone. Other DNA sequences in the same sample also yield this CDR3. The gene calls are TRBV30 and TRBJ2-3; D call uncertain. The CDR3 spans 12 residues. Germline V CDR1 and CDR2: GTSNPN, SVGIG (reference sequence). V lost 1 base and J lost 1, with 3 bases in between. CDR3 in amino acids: CAWSAGTDTQYF. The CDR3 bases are TGTGCCTGGAGTGCAGGCACAGATACGCAGTATTTT.

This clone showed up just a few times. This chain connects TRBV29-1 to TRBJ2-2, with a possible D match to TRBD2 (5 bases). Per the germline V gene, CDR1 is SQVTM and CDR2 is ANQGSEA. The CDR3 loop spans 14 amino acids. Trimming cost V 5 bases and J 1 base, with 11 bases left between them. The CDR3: CSVPRRGNTGELFF. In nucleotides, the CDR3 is TGCAGCGTTCCCAGACGGGGGAACACCGGGGAGCTGTTTTTT.

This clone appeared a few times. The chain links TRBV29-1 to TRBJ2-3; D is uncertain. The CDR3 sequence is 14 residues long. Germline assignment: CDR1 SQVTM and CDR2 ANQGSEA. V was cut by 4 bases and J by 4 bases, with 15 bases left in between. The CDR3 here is CSVVVVTSADTQYF. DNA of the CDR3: TGCAGCGTTGTAGTGGTTACTTCGGCAGATACGCAGTATTTT.

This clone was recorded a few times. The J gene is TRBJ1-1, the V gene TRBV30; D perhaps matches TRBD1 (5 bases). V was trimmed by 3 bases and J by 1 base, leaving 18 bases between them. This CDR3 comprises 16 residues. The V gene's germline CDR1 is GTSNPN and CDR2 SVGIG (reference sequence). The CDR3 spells CAWSADLLGGNTEAFF. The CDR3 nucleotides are TGTGCCTGGAGCGCGGACCTCCTGGGGGGGAACACTGAAGCTTTCTTT.

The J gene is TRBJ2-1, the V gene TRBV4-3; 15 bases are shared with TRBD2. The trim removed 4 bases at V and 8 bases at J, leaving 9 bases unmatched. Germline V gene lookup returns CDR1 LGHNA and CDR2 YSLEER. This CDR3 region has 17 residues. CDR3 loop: CASSRSGLAGGGDEQFF. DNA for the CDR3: TGCGCCAGCAGCCGGTCAGGACTAGCGGGAGGGGGGGATGAGCAGTTCTTC.

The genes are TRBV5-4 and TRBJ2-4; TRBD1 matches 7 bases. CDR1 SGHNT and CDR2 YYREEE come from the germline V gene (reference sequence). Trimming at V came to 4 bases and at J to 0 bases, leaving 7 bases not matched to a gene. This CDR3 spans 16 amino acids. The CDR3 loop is CASSLQQGLAKNIQYF. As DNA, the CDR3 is TGTGCCAGCAGCCTACAACAGGGGCTAGCCAAAAACATTCAGTACTTC. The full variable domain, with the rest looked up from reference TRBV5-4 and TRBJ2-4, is ETGVTQSPTHLIKTRGQQVTLRCSSQSGHNTVSWYQQALGQGPQFIFQYYREEENGRGNFPPRFSGLQFPNYSSELNVNALELDDSALYLCASSLQQGLAKNIQYFGAGTRLSVL.

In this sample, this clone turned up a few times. Here the CDR3 DNA reads TGTGCCGGCTCGGACAGAGTCTATGGCTACACCTTC. It translates to CAGSDRVYGYTF. The chain links TRBV6-1 to TRBJ1-2; D is perhaps TRBD1 (6 bases). V was pared by 11 bases and J by 4 bases, with 14 bases between. The CDR3 extends over 12 amino acids. Germline values: CDR1 MNHNS, CDR2 SASEGT.

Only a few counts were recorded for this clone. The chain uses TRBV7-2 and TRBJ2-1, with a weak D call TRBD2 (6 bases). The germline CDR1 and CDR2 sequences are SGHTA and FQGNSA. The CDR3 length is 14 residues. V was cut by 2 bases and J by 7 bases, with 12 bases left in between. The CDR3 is CASSLIGGDNEQFF. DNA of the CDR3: TGTGCCAGCAGCTTAATCGGGGGAGATAATGAGCAGTTCTTC.

The CDR3 here is CASSVGLAGAGANVLTF. CDR3 sequence (DNA): TGTGCCAGCAGCGTAGGACTAGCGGGAGCAGGGGCCAACGTCCTGACTTTC. The rearrangement uses TRBV9 and TRBJ2-6; 12 bases are a match to TRBD2. The CDR3 spans 17 residues. Trimming at V came to 0 bases and at J to 4 bases, leaving 2 bases not matched to a gene. Germline-derived CDR1 and CDR2 are SGDLS and YYNGEE.

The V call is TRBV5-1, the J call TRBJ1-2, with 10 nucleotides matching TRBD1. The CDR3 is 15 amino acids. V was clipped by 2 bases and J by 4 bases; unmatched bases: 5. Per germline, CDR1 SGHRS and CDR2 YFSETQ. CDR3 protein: CASSFLDRGAYGYTF. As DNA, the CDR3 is TGCGCCAGCAGCTTCCTGGACAGGGGGGCCTATGGCTACACCTTC.

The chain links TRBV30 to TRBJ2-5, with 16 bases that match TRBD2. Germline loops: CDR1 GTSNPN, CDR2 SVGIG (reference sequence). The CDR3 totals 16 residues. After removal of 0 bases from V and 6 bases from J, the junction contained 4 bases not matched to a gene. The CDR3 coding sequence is TGTGCCTGGAGTGTAGGGACTAGCGGGAGGGCCCAGACCCAGTACTTC. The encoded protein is CAWSVGTSGRAQTQYF.

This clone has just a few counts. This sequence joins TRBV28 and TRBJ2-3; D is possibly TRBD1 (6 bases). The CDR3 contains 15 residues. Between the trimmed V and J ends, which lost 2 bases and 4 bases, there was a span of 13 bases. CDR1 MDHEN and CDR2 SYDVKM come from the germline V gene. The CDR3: CASSLLQGGSDTQYF. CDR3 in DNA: TGTGCCAGCAGTTTACTACAGGGTGGGTCAGATACGCAGTATTTT.

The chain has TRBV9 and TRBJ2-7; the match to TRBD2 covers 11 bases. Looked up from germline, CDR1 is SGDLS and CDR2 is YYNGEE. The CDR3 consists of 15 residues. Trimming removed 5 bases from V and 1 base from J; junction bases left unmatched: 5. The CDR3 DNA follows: TGTGCCAGCAGGGAGGGACTAGCGGAGTCCTACGAGCAGTACTTC. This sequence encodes CASREGLAESYEQYF.

The CDR3 is CASSQEGQGASQPQHF. In nucleotides, the CDR3 is TGTGCCAGCAGCCAAGAGGGACAGGGGGCAAGTCAGCCCCAGCATTTT. This chain links TRBV16 with TRBJ1-5; 12 positions match TRBD1. The CDR3 is made up of 16 amino acids. Trimming took 2 bases from V and 6 from J; bases not matched to a gene: 5. The germline V gene encodes CDR1 KGHSY and CDR2 FQNENV.

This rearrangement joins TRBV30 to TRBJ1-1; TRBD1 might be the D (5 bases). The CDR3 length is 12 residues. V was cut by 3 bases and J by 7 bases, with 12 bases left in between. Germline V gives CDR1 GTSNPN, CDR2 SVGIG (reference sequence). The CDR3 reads CAWRRGRFEAFF. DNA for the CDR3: TGTGCCTGGAGGCGGGGGAGGTTTGAAGCTTTCTTT.

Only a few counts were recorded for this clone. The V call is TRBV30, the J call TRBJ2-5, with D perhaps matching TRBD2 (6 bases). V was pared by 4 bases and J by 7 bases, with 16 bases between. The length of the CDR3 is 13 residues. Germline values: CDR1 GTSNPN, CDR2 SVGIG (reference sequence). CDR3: CAWTTGTRRTQYF. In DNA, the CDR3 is TGTGCCTGGACGACCGGGACTCGCAGGACCCAGTACTTC.

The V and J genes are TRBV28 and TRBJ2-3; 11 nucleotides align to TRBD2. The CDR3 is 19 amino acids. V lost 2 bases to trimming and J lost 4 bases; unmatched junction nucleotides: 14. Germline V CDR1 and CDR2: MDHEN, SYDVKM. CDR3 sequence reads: CASSLRSSQLAGAADTQYF. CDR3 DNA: TGTGCCAGCAGTTTACGTTCTTCCCAACTAGCGGGAGCGGCAGATACGCAGTATTTT.

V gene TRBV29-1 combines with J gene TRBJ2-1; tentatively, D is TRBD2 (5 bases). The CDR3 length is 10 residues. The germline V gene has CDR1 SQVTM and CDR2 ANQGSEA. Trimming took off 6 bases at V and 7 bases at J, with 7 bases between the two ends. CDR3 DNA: TGCAGCGTCGGCGGGAATGAGCAGTTCTTC. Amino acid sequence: CSVGGNEQFF.

As DNA, the CDR3 is TGTGCCAGCAGCCACGTGGGAGGGCCCGGTAACGCAGATACGCAGTATTTT. Translation gives CASSHVGGPGNADTQYF. The gene calls are TRBV4-2 and TRBJ2-3; 7 nucleotides align to TRBD2. Germline assignment: CDR1 LGHNA and CDR2 YNFKEQ. This CDR3 has 17 residues. V lost 3 bases to trimming and J lost 4 bases; unmatched junction nucleotides: 13.

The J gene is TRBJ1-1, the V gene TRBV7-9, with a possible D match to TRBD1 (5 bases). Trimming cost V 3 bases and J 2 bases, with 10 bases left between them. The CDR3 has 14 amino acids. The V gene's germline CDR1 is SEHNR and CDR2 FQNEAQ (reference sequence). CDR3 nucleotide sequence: TGTGCCAGCAGCTTTTGGCAGGGCAACACTGAAGCTTTCTTT. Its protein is CASSFWQGNTEAFF.

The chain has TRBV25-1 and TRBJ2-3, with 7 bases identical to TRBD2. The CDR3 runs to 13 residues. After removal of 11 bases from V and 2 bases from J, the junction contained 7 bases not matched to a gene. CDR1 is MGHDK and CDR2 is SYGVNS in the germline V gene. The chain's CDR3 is CAYLAAFTDTQYF. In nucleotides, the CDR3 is TGTGCCTACCTAGCGGCGTTCACAGATACGCAGTATTTT.

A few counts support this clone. CDR3 region: CASSPPIRDNEQFF. The DNA for the CDR3 is TGTGCCAGCAGCCCCCCTATCAGGGACAATGAGCAGTTCTTC. The chain employs TRBV5-5 and TRBJ2-1; D might be TRBD1 (5 bases). CDR3 size: 14 residues. Germline CDR1 reads SGHKS; CDR2 reads YYEKEE (reference sequence). The V end lost 4 bases, the J end lost 5 bases, and 13 bases lay between the germline ends.

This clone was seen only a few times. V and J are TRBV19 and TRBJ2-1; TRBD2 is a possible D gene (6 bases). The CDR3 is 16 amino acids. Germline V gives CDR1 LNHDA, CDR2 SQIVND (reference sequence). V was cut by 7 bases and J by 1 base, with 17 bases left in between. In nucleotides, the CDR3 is TGTGCCAGTACCCCTACTTTCGGGAGTTCCTACAATGAGCAGTTCTTC. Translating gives CASTPTFGSSYNEQFF.

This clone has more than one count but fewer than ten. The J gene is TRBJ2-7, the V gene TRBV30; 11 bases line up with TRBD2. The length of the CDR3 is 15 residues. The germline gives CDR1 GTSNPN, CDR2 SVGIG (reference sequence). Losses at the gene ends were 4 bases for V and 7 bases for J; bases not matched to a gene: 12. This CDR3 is CAWNSLAGGPGEQYF. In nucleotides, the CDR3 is TGTGCCTGGAACTCGTTAGCGGGAGGGCCGGGGGAGCAGTACTTC.

The CDR3 coding sequence is TGTGCCTGGAGTGTAAAAGGGGCCTACAATGAGCAGTTCTTC. Translation: CAWSVKGAYNEQFF. This chain links TRBV30 with TRBJ2-1; D possibly corresponds to TRBD1 (5 bases). There are 14 residues in the CDR3. Deletions cut 0 bases from V and 2 bases from J, with 8 bases between. Germline V gene sequence: CDR1 GTSNPN, CDR2 SVGIG (reference sequence).

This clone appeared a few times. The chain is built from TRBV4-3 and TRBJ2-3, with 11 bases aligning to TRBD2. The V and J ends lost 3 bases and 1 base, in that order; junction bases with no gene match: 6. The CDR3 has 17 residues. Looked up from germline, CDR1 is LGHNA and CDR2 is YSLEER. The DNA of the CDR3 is TGCGCCAGCAGCCAGGTAGCGGGAGGGCCTCGCACAGATACGCAGTATTTT. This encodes CASSQVAGGPRTDTQYF.

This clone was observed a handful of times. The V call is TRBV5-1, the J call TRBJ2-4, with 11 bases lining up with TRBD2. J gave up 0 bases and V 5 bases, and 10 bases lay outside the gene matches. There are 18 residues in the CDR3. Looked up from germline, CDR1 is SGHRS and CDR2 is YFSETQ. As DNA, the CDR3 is TGCGCCAGCAGAGGGACTAGCGGAGGTACTCTAGCCAAAAACATTCAGTACTTC. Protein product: CASRGTSGGTLAKNIQYF.

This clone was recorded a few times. CDR3 in DNA: TGTGCCAGCAGCGCGGCACCAGGGATGCGGGACGCGCTTGGGGAACTGTTTTTT. Translation: CASSAAPGMRDALGELFF. J is TRBJ1-4 and V is TRBV9, with TRBD1 as a possible D gene (5 bases). With 3 bases removed from V and 12 bases from J, the gap between germline ends came to 30 bases. The CDR3 covers 18 residues. Germline V gives CDR1 SGDLS, CDR2 YYNGEE.

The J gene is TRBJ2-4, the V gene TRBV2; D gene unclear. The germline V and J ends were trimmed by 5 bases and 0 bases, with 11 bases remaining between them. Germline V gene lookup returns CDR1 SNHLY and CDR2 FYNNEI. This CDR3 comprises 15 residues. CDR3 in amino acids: CASSQLTVAKNIQYF. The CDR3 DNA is TGTGCCAGCAGTCAGTTGACTGTAGCCAAAAACATTCAGTACTTC.

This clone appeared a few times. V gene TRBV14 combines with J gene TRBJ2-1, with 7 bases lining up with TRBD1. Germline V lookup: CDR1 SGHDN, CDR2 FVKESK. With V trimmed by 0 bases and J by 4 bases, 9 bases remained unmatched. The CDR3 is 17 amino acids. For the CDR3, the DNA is TGTGCCAGCAGCCAAGATAGAGGGGGCCGCGGTTACAATGAGCAGTTCTTC. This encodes CASSQDRGGRGYNEQFF.